This T cell receptor (beta chain) was profiled in a study of CD8 T cells in ankylosing spondylitis. The study's findings and limits: A motif in TCR beta, a set of roughly eight highly homologous variants, appeared characteristic of ankylosing spondylitis blood. Reported data indicate significant enrichment of disease-linked clones within matched ankylosing spondylitis synovial fluid. A subset of motif variants has previously been described in the synovial fluid and blood of reactive arthritis.

Deletions cut 5 bases from V and 3 bases from J, with 10 bases between. The CDR3 contains 13 residues. Making the TCR beta libraries involved quantitative 5'-RACE with molecular barcodes. TCRdb reanalysed the 5' RACE reads using MiXCR and keeps one entry per CDR3 protein. The sample includes a few hundred thousand distinct CDR3 sequences, 15% to 25% of them seen just once. Turning to this clonotype: Antigen unknown.

The sequence came from a male donor with ankylosing spondylitis or in good health (not recorded which). Sequencing was done on a sample of blood, either unsorted or a sorted T cell fraction (not recorded which). The chain links TRBV12-3 or TRBV12-4 to TRBJ2-5; D is possibly TRBD2 (6 bases). The CDR3 region has the DNA TGTGCCAGCAGTCGCCCGGGAGAAGAGACCCAGTACTTC. This codes for CASSRPGEETQYF.